This T cell receptor beta chain is drawn from a study of graft-versus-host responses after intestinal transplantation. Study-level background: Each patient got anti-thymocyte globulin induction, then tacrolimus and steroids for approximately 3 years. Findings of the study overall: Recipient marrow held GvH clones, some first seen in ileum or blood. Elevated graft-versus-host to host-versus-graft clonal ratios in allografts were recorded for patients with graft-donor T cell macrochimerism.

With respect to this clone: The antigen is unknown.

Germline CDR1 reads SGDLS; CDR2 reads YYNGEE. The V end was cut by 0 bases, the J end by 1 base, with 10 bases between. The CDR3 has 15 amino acids. Clones were sequenced by immunoSEQ multiplex PCR, and TCRdb holds only the in-frame ones, with some missing. Of 84,000 or so clones listed, roughly 80% are singletons. The receptor comes from a human donor who received an intestinal transplant. The V gene is TRBV9, the J gene TRBJ2-5; the D gene is possibly TRBD2 (5 bases). Sequencing used unstimulated CD4+ T cells sorted from spleen or lymph node cells, obtained before intestinal transplant. CDR3 coding DNA: TGTGCCAGCAGCGTAGAGGAGCGGCCCCAAGAGACCCAGTACTTC. Amino acid sequence: CASSVEERPQETQYF.